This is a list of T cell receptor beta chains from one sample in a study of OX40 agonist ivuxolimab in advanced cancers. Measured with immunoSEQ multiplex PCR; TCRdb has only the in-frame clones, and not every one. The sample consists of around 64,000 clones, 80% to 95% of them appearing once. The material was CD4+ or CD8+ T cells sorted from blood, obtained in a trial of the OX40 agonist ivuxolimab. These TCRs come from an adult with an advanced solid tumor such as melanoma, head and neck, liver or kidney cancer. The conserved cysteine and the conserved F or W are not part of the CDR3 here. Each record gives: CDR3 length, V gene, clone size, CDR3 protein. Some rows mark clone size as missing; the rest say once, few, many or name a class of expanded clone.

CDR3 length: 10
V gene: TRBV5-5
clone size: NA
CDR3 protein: ASSLGGYEQY

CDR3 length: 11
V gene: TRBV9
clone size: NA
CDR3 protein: ASSETGSSPLH

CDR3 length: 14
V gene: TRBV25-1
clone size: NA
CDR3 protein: ASLSTLSGGQETQY

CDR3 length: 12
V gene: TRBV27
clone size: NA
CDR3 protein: ASSSHLRGTGYT

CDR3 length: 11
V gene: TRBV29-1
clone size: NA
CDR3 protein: SVEDLGLYGYT

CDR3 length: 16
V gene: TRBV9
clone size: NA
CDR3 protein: ASSGRRPSGGPGNEQF

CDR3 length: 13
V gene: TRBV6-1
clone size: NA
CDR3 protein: ASTRLAGGYNEQF

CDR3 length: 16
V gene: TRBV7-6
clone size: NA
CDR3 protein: ASSFRRGQVLNTGELF

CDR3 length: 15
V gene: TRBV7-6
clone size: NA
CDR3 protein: ASSLVQGEQTNEKLF

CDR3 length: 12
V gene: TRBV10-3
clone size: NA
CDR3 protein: AISVGDTGYEQY

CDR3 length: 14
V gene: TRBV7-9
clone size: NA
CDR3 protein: ASSPQPGQFYNEQF

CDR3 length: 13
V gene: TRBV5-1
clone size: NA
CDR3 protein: ASSLFIGSEDTQY

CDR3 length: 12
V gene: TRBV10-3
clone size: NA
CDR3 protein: AISESGGADTQY

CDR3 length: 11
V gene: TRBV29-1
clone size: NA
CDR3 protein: SVVEGGFHEQY

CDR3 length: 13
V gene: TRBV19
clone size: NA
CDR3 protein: ASSMSGYSNQPQH

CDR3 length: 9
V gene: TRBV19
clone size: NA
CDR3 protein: ASSLLGGYT

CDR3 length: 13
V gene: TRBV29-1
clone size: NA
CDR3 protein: SVEDRGGAPYEQY

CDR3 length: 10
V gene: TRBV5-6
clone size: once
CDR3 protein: ASSLSDNEQF

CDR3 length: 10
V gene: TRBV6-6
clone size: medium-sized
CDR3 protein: ASSLGEDGYT

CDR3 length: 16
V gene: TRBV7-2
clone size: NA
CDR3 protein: ASSLGSRLAGGPDTQY

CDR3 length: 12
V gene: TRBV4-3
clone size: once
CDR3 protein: ASSQEGQEGEQY

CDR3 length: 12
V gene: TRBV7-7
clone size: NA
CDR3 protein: ASSLGRGYNEQF

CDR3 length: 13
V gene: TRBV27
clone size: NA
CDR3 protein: ASGYQGYSNQPQH

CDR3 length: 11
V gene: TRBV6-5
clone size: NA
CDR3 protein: ATAPGGGEKLF

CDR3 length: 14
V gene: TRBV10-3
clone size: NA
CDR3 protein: AISESWTPSNQPQH

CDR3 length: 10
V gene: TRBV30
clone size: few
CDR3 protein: AWSWGREGAF

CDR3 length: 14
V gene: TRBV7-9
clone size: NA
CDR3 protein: ASSLGTSGDWPRQF

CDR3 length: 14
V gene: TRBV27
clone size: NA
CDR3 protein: ASSSTQLLNTGELF

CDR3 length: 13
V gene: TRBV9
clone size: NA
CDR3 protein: ASSVDGLGAYEQY

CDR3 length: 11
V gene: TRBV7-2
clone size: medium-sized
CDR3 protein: ASSLGGPPGYT

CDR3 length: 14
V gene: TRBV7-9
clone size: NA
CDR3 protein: ASSGGTSGENNEQF

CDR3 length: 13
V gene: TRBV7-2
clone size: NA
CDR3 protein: ASSFHTGSYNEQF

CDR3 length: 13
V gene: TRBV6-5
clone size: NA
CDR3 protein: ASSYSGGSYNEQF

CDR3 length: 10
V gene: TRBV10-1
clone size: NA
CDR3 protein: ASSESDEKLF

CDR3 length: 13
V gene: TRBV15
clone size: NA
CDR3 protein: ATSRGQLQTYEQY

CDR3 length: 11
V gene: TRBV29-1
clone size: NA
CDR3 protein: SVVSLGGHEQY

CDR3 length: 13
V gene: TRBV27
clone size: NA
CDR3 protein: ASSSMGVSYNEQF

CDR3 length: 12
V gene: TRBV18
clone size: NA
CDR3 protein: ASSHDTTIRGYT

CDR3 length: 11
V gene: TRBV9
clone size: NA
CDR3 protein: ASSVAGTYGYT

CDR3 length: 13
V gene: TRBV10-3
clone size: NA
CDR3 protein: AIRGEGATNEKLF

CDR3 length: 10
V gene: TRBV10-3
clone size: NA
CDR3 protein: ATQTGSYEQY

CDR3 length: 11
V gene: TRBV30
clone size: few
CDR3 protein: AWSVLLNTEAF

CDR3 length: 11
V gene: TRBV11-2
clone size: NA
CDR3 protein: ASSERGGNGYT

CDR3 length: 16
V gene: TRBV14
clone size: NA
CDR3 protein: ASSQELRGTGVQETQY

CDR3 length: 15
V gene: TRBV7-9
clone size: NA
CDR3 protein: ASSLGQGTSVNYGYT

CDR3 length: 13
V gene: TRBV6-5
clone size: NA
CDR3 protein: ASSSAGGWTGELF

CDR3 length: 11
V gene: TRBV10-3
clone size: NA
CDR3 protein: AISEPYSYEQY

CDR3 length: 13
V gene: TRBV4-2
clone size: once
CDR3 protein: ASSQDPGLFYEQY